One and the same sample provided the 23 T cell receptor beta chains below, sequenced in a study of T cell responses to AZD1222 COVID-19 vaccine. Profiled with immunoSEQ multiplex PCR; TCRdb holds only in-frame clones, not every one. The sample records about 100,000 clones, approximately 87% being singletons. Sequenced here: peripheral blood, sampled on day 0 of AZD1222 vaccination. Receptor source: an adult in good health.

The chain couples TRBV4-1 to TRBJ2-3, with 7 bases identical to TRBD2. The CDR3 extends over 17 amino acids. With 2 bases clipped from V and 4 bases from J, the junction kept 12 bases outside the gene matches. The germline gives CDR1 MGHRA, CDR2 YSYEKL. The CDR3 bases are TGCGCCAGCAGCCAAATTACCGGCGGGAGTCTTCCAGATACGCAGTATTTT. Its protein product is CASSQITGGSLPDTQYF.

Of note for this clone: Other DNA sequences within the sample encode an identical CDR3. The V call is TRBV30, the J call TRBJ1-5; D not resolved. Trimming pared 1 base from V and 1 base from J, leaving 5 bases between. The CDR3 is 13 amino acids. Germline CDR1 is GTSNPN and CDR2 is SVGIG (reference sequence). CDR3 protein: CAWSGESNQPQHF. CDR3 DNA sequence: TGTGCCTGGAGTGGGGAAAGCAATCAGCCCCAGCATTTT.

The CDR3 DNA follows: TGTGCCAGCAGCCTAACTTTAGGGGAGACTGAAGCTTTCTTT. It encodes CASSLTLGETEAFF. The chain recombines TRBV3-1 (or the pseudogene TRBV3-2) with TRBJ1-1, with a possible D match to TRBD1 (5 bases). Trimming removed 4 bases at V and 5 bases at J, with 14 bases between. The germline gives CDR1 LGHDT, CDR2 YNNKEL (reference sequence). This CDR3 has 14 amino acids.

The chain uses TRBV10-2 and TRBJ1-3; TRBD1 agrees at 9 bases. Per germline, CDR1 WSHSY and CDR2 SAAADI. The junction had 4 bases not matched to a gene; V was cut back by 4 bases and J by 0 bases. This CDR3 comprises 16 residues. CDR3 amino acids: CASSAGQGFSGNTIYF. As DNA, the CDR3 is TGCGCCAGCAGTGCGGGACAGGGATTCTCTGGAAACACCATATATTTT.

J is TRBJ1-2 and V is TRBV29-1; possible D gene TRBD1, 5 bases. Germline V CDR1 and CDR2: SQVTM, ANQGSEA. V lost 4 bases and J lost 3, with 12 bases in between. CDR3 length: 13 residues. This CDR3 reads CSVGDGRHYGYTF. DNA for the CDR3: TGCAGCGTTGGGGACGGACGGCACTATGGCTACACCTTC.

The rearrangement links TRBV6-2 or TRBV6-3 to TRBJ2-7; the D gene could be TRBD1 or TRBD2 (6 bases each). The V end lost 1 base, the J end lost 2 bases, and 12 bases lay between the germline ends. This CDR3 spans 15 amino acids. Germline loops: CDR1 MNHEY, CDR2 SVGEGT. Written as DNA, the CDR3 is TGTGCCAGCAGTTACTTCGGGGGCCAGACCTACGAGCAGTACTTC. Its protein product is CASSYFGGQTYEQYF.

V is TRBV24-1 and J is TRBJ2-2; weak D call: TRBD1 (5 bases). The ends were cut back, 0 bases at V and 7 bases at J, with 14 bases in the middle. This CDR3 is 16 amino acids long. Germline V gene lookup returns CDR1 KGHDR and CDR2 SFDVKD. CDR3 DNA sequence: TGTGCCACCAGTGATTTGCAAGCAGGGTCAAGCGGGGAGCTGTTTTTT. It yields the protein CATSDLQAGSSGELFF.

J is TRBJ1-5 and V is TRBV19, with D possibly matching TRBD1 (5 bases). The CDR3 sequence is 14 residues long. Germline assignment: CDR1 LNHDA and CDR2 SQIVND (reference sequence). V lost 7 bases and J lost 5, with 15 bases in between. The CDR3 DNA reads as TGTGCCAGTACCCCTGACAGCTCCTATCAGCCCCAGCATTTT. Amino acid sequence: CASTPDSSYQPQHF.

The chain recombines TRBV11-2 with TRBJ1-2, with D unresolved. Germline V CDR1 and CDR2: SGHAT, FQNNGV. The CDR3 extends over 16 amino acids. The V gene lost 2 bases and the J gene lost 6 bases, with 19 bases spanning the gap. CDR3 region: CASSLTRTVHGDGYTF. The CDR3 DNA is TGTGCCAGCAGCTTAACACGGACCGTTCATGGGGATGGCTACACCTTC. The variable domain in full, with the rest retrieved from reference TRBV11-2 and TRBJ1-2, is EAGVAQSPRYKIIEKRQSVAFWCNPISGHATLYWYQQILGQGPKLLIQFQNNGVVDDSQLPKDRFSAERLKGVDSTLKIQPAKLEDSAVYLCASSLTRTVHGDGYTFGSGTRLTVV.

The chain carries TRBV5-6 and TRBJ2-1; no reliable D call. CDR3 size: 15 residues. Germline V gene lookup returns CDR1 SGHDT and CDR2 YYEEEE. Trimming took off 3 bases at V and 6 bases at J, with 16 bases between the two ends. The CDR3 coding sequence is TGTGCCAGCAGCTCCTCCCTCGAGTTTTTCAATGAGCAGTTCTTC. As protein: CASSSSLEFFNEQFF.

V and J are TRBV6-5 and TRBJ1-6, with 9 bases that match TRBD1. This CDR3 comprises 15 residues. In germline, CDR1 is MNHEY, CDR2 SVGAGI. With V trimmed by 8 bases and J by 7 bases, 9 bases remained unmatched. CDR3 DNA: TGTGCCAGCGGGGACAGGGCGATAAACAATTCACCCCTCCACTTT. Its translation is CASGDRAINNSPLHF.

This sequence joins TRBV3-1 (or the pseudogene TRBV3-2) and TRBJ2-5; TRBD2 aligns across 11 bases. The ends lost 1 base at V and 0 bases at J; junction bases unmatched: 1. Germline V lookup: CDR1 LGHDT, CDR2 YNNKEL (reference sequence). CDR3 size: 16 residues. This chain's CDR3 is CASSQVAGGYQETQYF. The CDR3 bases are TGTGCCAGCAGCCAAGTAGCGGGAGGGTACCAAGAGACCCAGTACTTC.

This rearrangement joins TRBV10-3 to TRBJ2-1; D uncertain. The germline V gene encodes CDR1 ENHRY and CDR2 SYGVKD. Trimming shortened V by 5 bases and J by 10 bases, and 18 bases separated the two germline ends. The CDR3 sequence is 14 residues long. The CDR3 loop reads CAISSRYPLPEQFF. As DNA, the CDR3 is TGTGCCATCAGTTCCCGTTATCCCCTCCCAGAGCAGTTCTTC.

V and J are TRBV2 and TRBJ2-2; D gene ambiguous. Germline CDR1 and CDR2: SNHLY and FYNNEI. V was shortened by 6 bases and J by 7 bases, with 9 bases between the two germline ends. The CDR3 is 12 residues long. CDR3 bases: TGTGCCAGCAGCGCCGACGGCGGGGAGCTGTTTTTT. Encoded protein: CASSADGGELFF. Drawing the rest from reference TRBV2 and TRBJ2-2, the complete variable domain is EPEVTQTPSHQVTQMGQEVILRCVPISNHLYFYWYRQILGQKVEFLVSFYNNEISEKSEIFDDQFSVERPDGSNFTLKIRSTKLEDSAMYFCASSADGGELFFGEGSRLTVL.

The chain carries TRBV11-2 and TRBJ1-2, with D unresolved. This CDR3 is 12 amino acids long. Looked up from germline, CDR1 is SGHAT and CDR2 is FQNNGV. Deletions cut 11 bases from V and 8 bases from J, with 18 bases between. In DNA, the CDR3 is TGTGCCTTGGGCCCCGGAGGAAAGGGCTACACCTTC. It yields the protein CALGPGGKGYTF.

This clone was seen just once. The genes are TRBV7-8 and TRBJ1-6, with D uncertain. CDR1 is SGHVS and CDR2 is FQNEAQ in the germline V gene. The CDR3 is 15 residues long. V gave up 1 base and J gave up 6 bases, with 10 bases separating them. The chain's CDR3 is CASSLVGDSNSPLHF. In DNA, the CDR3 is TGTGCCAGCAGCTTAGTAGGAGACTCTAATTCACCCCTCCACTTT.

This sequence joins TRBV11-2 and TRBJ2-1; no reliable D call. Germline V lookup: CDR1 SGHAT, CDR2 FQNNGV. The length of the CDR3 is 12 residues. Trimming cost V 4 bases and J 8 bases, with 9 bases left between them. The CDR3: CASSSMVYEQFF. DNA for the CDR3: TGTGCCAGCAGCTCTATGGTTTATGAGCAGTTCTTC.

The chain's CDR3 is CASSQEGGYEQYF. Here the CDR3 DNA reads TGTGCCAGCAGCCAAGAAGGGGGCTACGAGCAGTACTTC. The V call is TRBV3-1 (or the pseudogene TRBV3-2), the J call TRBJ2-7; perhaps TRBD1 as D (6 bases). Germline V CDR1 and CDR2: LGHDT, YNNKEL (reference sequence). There are 13 residues in the CDR3. Between the trimmed V and J ends, which lost 0 bases and 3 bases, there was a span of 6 bases.

This CDR3 is CASSRPPGYEQYF. CDR3 coding DNA: TGTGCCAGCAGTCGTCCCCCAGGGTACGAGCAGTACTTC. This rearrangement joins TRBV9 to TRBJ2-7; D is possibly TRBD1 (5 bases). Germline V CDR1 and CDR2: SGDLS, YYNGEE. CDR3 length: 13 amino acids. Trimming shortened V by 5 bases and J by 4 bases, and 13 bases separated the two germline ends.

The J gene is TRBJ2-1, the V gene TRBV25-1, with D possibly matching TRBD1 (5 bases). The length of the CDR3 is 16 residues. Germline V gives CDR1 MGHDK, CDR2 SYGVNS. The germline V and J ends were trimmed by 0 bases and 4 bases, with 13 bases remaining between them. The CDR3 bases are TGTGCCAGCAGTGAATATAGACAGAACGGATACAATGAGCAGTTCTTC. Protein product: CASSEYRQNGYNEQFF.

J is TRBJ2-7 and V is TRBV6-4, with a possible D match to TRBD2 (7 bases). The CDR3 contains 18 residues. V shed 0 bases and J shed 2 bases, with 20 bases lying between them. Germline V gene sequence: CDR1 MRHNA, CDR2 SNTAGT. The CDR3, as DNA: TGTGCCAGCAGTGACTCGGGGGCGCAAGACGGGGGGACCTACGAGCAGTACTTC. Its protein is CASSDSGAQDGGTYEQYF.

The CDR3 region is CASKGSGDSPLHF. In DNA, the CDR3 is TGTGCCAGTAAGGGAAGTGGGGATTCACCCCTCCACTTT. The genes are TRBV19 and TRBJ1-6, with no clear D. Trimming shortened V by 7 bases and J by 8 bases, and 12 bases separated the two germline ends. This CDR3 region has 13 residues. The germline gives CDR1 LNHDA, CDR2 SQIVND (reference sequence). Full variable domain (rest looked up from reference TRBV19 and TRBJ1-6): DGGITQSPKYLFRKEGQNVTLSCEQNLNHDAMYWYRQDPGQGLRLIYYSQIVNDFQKGDIAEGYSVSREKKESFPLTVTSAQKNPTAFYLCASKGSGDSPLHFGNGTRLTVT.

This clone showed up just a few times. This chain uses TRBV18 with TRBJ1-2; D is possibly TRBD1 (6 bases). The CDR3 is made up of 13 amino acids. Germline V gene sequence: CDR1 KGHSH, CDR2 LQKENI. V lost 2 bases, J lost 7 bases, and 11 bases lay in between. The CDR3 DNA follows: TGTGCCAGCTCACCAGGACAGCCGGTTGGCTACACCTTC. It encodes CASSPGQPVGYTF.